This entry lists 11 T cell receptor beta chains sequenced from one sample in a study of cytomegalovirus exposure and HLA in healthy donors (dated by TCRdb to about 2017). Receptor amplification or capture employed the immunoSEQ multiplex PCR assay. The multiplex PCR relied on a mix of 60 forward primers for TCR Vbeta segments and 13 reverse primers for TCR Jbeta segments. TCRdb carries this immuneACCESS record with in-frame sequences only. Its versions omit some clonotypes, under half of them owing to an unresolved V gene in the studies checked, with the rest unexplained. A total of tens of thousands of clones appear in this sample, 55% to 75% of them only once. The ten top clones hold 9.5% to 13% of the sample. Sequenced sample: PBMCs. The source is a woman in her 40s in good health and CMV-seropositive.

V is TRBV7-8 and J is TRBJ1-6, with 8 positions matching TRBD1. CDR1 is SGHVS, CDR2 FQNEAQ, per germline. Germline trimming cut 7 bases from V and 10 bases from J; bases unmatched to any gene: 12. This CDR3 has 15 amino acids. CDR3 residues: CASNIYQGAESPLHF. The CDR3, as DNA: TGTGCCAGCAACATTTACCAGGGGGCCGAGTCACCCCTCCACTTT.

This chain connects TRBV5-1 to TRBJ1-4; TRBD1 is a possible D gene (6 bases). CDR1 and CDR2 (germline): SGHRS, YFSETQ. The CDR3 spans 16 residues. Trimming removed 2 bases at V and 2 bases at J, with 13 bases between. The CDR3 DNA follows: TGCGCCAGCAGCTTTGCCAGGGGCGTCACTAATGAAAAACTGTTTTTT. It yields the protein CASSFARGVTNEKLFF.

V and J are TRBV27 and TRBJ2-5, with no clear D. Germline assignment: CDR1 MNHEY and CDR2 SMNVEV (reference sequence). CDR3 size: 17 residues. Trimming removed 3 bases at V and 5 bases at J, with 22 bases between. The CDR3: CASSFATPLSRPETQYF. CDR3 DNA sequence: TGTGCCAGCAGTTTTGCAACCCCCCTTAGCCGCCCGGAGACCCAGTACTTC.

The V call is TRBV11-2, the J call TRBJ1-1; D possibly corresponds to TRBD1 (5 bases). The germline V and J ends were trimmed by 5 bases and 5 bases, with 12 bases remaining between them. Germline CDR1 reads SGHAT; CDR2 reads FQNNGV. This CDR3 comprises 13 residues. The CDR3: CASSIAGETEAFF. DNA for the CDR3: TGTGCCAGCAGCATTGCGGGGGAGACTGAAGCTTTCTTT.

This clone was recorded a few times. V usage is TRBV29-1 and J usage is TRBJ2-2; no definite D call. CDR3 length: 11 amino acids. V gave up 7 bases and J gave up 10 bases, with 13 bases separating them. The germline V gene encodes CDR1 SQVTM and CDR2 ANQGSEA. As DNA, the CDR3 is TGCAGCGCAATGAGAGTTACGGAGCTGTTTTTT. Translation: CSAMRVTELFF.

V usage is TRBV5-1 and J usage is TRBJ1-2, with TRBD1 matching 7 bases. Germline V gene data show CDR1 as SGHRS and CDR2 as YFSETQ. V was clipped by 7 bases and J by 4 bases; unmatched bases: 10. CDR3 length: 14 residues. CDR3 residues: CASRDATGSYGYTF. Here the CDR3 DNA reads TGCGCCAGCCGAGACGCGACAGGGTCCTATGGCTACACCTTC. Full variable domain (remainder filled in from reference TRBV5-1 and TRBJ1-2): KAGVTQTPRYLIKTRGQQVTLSCSPISGHRSVSWYQQTPGQGLQFLFEYFSETQRNKGNFPGRFSGRQFSNSRSEMNVSTLELGDSALYLCASRDATGSYGYTFGSGTRLTVV.

The chain joins TRBV5-1 to TRBJ2-1; the D gene is possibly TRBD1 (7 bases). The germline V gene has CDR1 SGHRS and CDR2 YFSETQ. Trimming removed 0 bases from V and 9 bases from J, with 10 bases in between. The CDR3 loop spans 13 amino acids. The CDR3 nucleotides are TGCGCCAGCAGCTTGGGACAGGGAGGTGAGCAGTTCTTC. Its translation is CASSLGQGGEQFF.

There are a few counts of this clone. The chain recombines TRBV5-6 with TRBJ1-6, with 7 bases that match TRBD1. This CDR3 contains 15 residues. Germline V lookup: CDR1 SGHDT, CDR2 YYEEEE. Trimming cost V 2 bases and J 3 bases; bases outside gene matches: 2. The CDR3 region has the DNA TGTGCCAGCAGCTTAACAGGGGACTATAATTCACCCCTCCACTTT. Its translation is CASSLTGDYNSPLHF.

This chain uses TRBV5-6 with TRBJ1-2, with 12 bases fitting TRBD1. The CDR3 has 16 amino acids. Germline V CDR1 and CDR2: SGHDT, YYEEEE. Trimming took 4 bases from V and 4 from J; bases not matched to a gene: 8. The CDR3 nucleotides are TGTGCCAGCAGCCGCGGGACAGGGGGCCCCCTCTATGGCTACACCTTC. Its translation: CASSRGTGGPLYGYTF. Supplemented by reference TRBV5-6 and TRBJ1-2, the full variable domain reads DAGVTQSPTHLIKTRGQQVTLRCSPKSGHDTVSWYQQALGQGPQFIFQYYEEEERQRGNFPDRFSGHQFPNYSSELNVNALLLGDSALYLCASSRGTGGPLYGYTFGSGTRLTVV.

The CDR3 sequence is CASNRGARFNEKLFF. In DNA, the CDR3 is TGTGCCAGCAACCGTGGGGCTCGTTTTAATGAAAAACTGTTTTTT. The rearrangement links TRBV6-5 to TRBJ1-4; possibly TRBD1 for D (5 bases). Per the germline V gene, CDR1 is MNHEY and CDR2 is SVGAGI. V was shortened by 7 bases and J by 4 bases, with 16 bases between the two germline ends. The CDR3 is 15 residues long.

CDR3 region: CAISPTSYGYTF. CDR3 bases: TGTGCCATCAGCCCTACTTCCTATGGCTACACCTTC. The rearrangement uses TRBV10-3 and TRBJ1-2; D not certain. V lost 6 bases and J 4 bases, leaving 9 bases between the germline ends. Germline-derived CDR1 and CDR2 are ENHRY and SYGVKD. The CDR3 is 12 residues long.